This T cell receptor beta chain was identified during a study of beta chain features in type 1 diabetes. General study results and limits: Naive, central memory and regulatory TCRB repertoires appeared more similar among patients than healthy donors. Any HLA-type effect on TCRB rearrangement remained unresolved here. When VDJ junctions were examined, type 1 diabetes patients showed fewer insertions and more deletions. TCRB CDR3 length was moderately but significantly reduced in all four CD4+ subsets of Type 1 diabetes patients.

Every isolated RNA sample was fully reverse transcribed, so sequencing captured expressed TCRB transcripts. Generated by immunoSEQ multiplex PCR, the TCRdb table keeps only in-frame clones and is missing some. The sample records about 660,000 clones, more than 13% being singletons. On this clone itself: Its antigen is not identified.

In all sorted populations, purity surpassed 95%. Sequencing input: naive CD4+ T cells from blood. The receptor's source is a man between 18 and 35 years old with type 1 diabetes.

CDR3 residues: CASSKRWSHQETQYF. The CDR3 DNA is TGTGCCAGCAGCAAGAGGTGGAGTCACCAAGAGACCCAGTACTTC. The chain carries TRBV21-1 and TRBJ2-5; no check of the table's D call, TRBD2, against the DNA was made. TRBV21-1 is listed as a pseudogene. The CDR3 loop spans 15 amino acids.